The 23 T cell receptor beta chains listed next were all sequenced from one sample in a study of PD-1 blockade in classical Hodgkin lymphoma. Sequencing used immunoSEQ multiplex PCR; TCRdb keeps in-frame clones, though not all of them. The profile shows fewer than 30,000 clones, 72% of them singletons. Time point defined: cycle 4 day 1 (C4D1), after more than 5 weeks of nivolumab. Relapse was seen in all patients after autologous stem cell transplantation, and brentuximab vedotin exposure was variable. The material sequenced was peripheral blood mononuclear cells (PBMCs), taken before the fourth cycle of nivolumab. Receptor source: a human donor with classical Hodgkin lymphoma.

V gene TRBV27 combines with J gene TRBJ1-5; D gene unclear. Germline-derived CDR1 and CDR2 are MNHEY and SMNVEV (reference sequence). The length of the CDR3 is 14 residues. Trimming took 6 bases from V and 2 from J, leaving 11 bases between them. CDR3: CASRGQNRNQPQHF. For the CDR3, the DNA is TGTGCCAGCAGAGGGCAGAATCGCAATCAGCCCCAGCATTTT.

The chain combines TRBV19 with TRBJ1-1, with 8 nucleotides matching TRBD1. V lost 7 bases and J lost 1; bases outside the gene matches: 5. Per germline, CDR1 LNHDA and CDR2 SQIVND (reference sequence). This CDR3 comprises 14 residues. CDR3 DNA sequence: TGTGCCAGTAAAGACCAGGGGGCGAACACTGAAGCTTTCTTT. Translating gives CASKDQGANTEAFF.

The chain uses TRBV6-5 and TRBJ2-6; 8 bases map to TRBD1. The CDR3 has 14 amino acids. Germline V lookup: CDR1 MNHEY, CDR2 SVGAGI. Trimming at V came to 8 bases and at J to 4 bases, leaving 4 bases not matched to a gene. The CDR3 region has the DNA TGTGCCAGCCAGGGGGCGGGCGGGGCCAACGTCCTGACTTTC. The encoded protein is CASQGAGGANVLTF.

This clone was counted only a few times. This sequence joins TRBV25-1 and TRBJ1-3; the D gene is possibly TRBD1 (6 bases). CDR3 size: 15 residues. Trimming removed 6 bases from V and 0 bases from J, with 12 bases in between. Germline V CDR1 and CDR2: MGHDK, SYGVNS. The CDR3 coding sequence is TGTGCCAGCAGATTAGGAGGGGGCTCTGGAAACACCATATATTTT. Its translation is CASRLGGGSGNTIYF.

The chain couples TRBV18 to TRBJ2-5, with 7 bases fitting TRBD1. The CDR3 extends over 15 amino acids. V lost 6 bases to trimming and J lost 5 bases; unmatched junction nucleotides: 12. CDR1 is KGHSH and CDR2 is LQKENI in the germline V gene. The CDR3 region is CASSSKGGTRETQYF. CDR3 bases: TGTGCCAGCTCTTCTAAAGGGGGCACTCGGGAGACCCAGTACTTC.

The chain joins TRBV6-5 to TRBJ2-2, with D perhaps TRBD2 (7 bases). The CDR3 is 13 amino acids. CDR1 is MNHEY and CDR2 is SVGAGI in the germline V gene. Deletions cut 6 bases from V and 6 bases from J, with 11 bases between. The CDR3 sequence is CASRGGAPGELFF. The CDR3 coding sequence is TGTGCCAGCAGGGGGGGGGCCCCCGGGGAGCTGTTTTTT.

The chain joins TRBV7-7 to TRBJ2-5; 8 bases map to TRBD1. The germline gives CDR1 SSHAT, CDR2 FNYEAQ (reference sequence). V shed 3 bases and J 4 bases; nucleotides not matched to a gene: 4. The CDR3 is 14 amino acids. The CDR3 DNA sequence: TGTGCCAGCAGCTTGACAGGGGTTGTAGAGACCCAGTACTTC. It encodes CASSLTGVVETQYF.

The J gene is TRBJ2-1, the V gene TRBV5-1; TRBD2 agrees at 9 bases. Germline V lookup: CDR1 SGHRS, CDR2 YFSETQ. This CDR3 has 16 residues. After removal of 2 bases from V and 2 bases from J, the junction contained 5 bases not matched to a gene. CDR3 in DNA: TGCGCCAGCAGCTTTCCCCCTAGCGGGACCTACAATGAGCAGTTCTTC. Translated: CASSFPPSGTYNEQFF.

The chain employs TRBV4-1 and TRBJ1-4, with 9 bases identical to TRBD1. This CDR3 contains 15 residues. Germline V CDR1 and CDR2: MGHRA, YSYEKL. V was pared by 4 bases and J by 8 bases, with 8 bases of the junction left unmatched. In DNA form, the CDR3 reads TGCGCCAGCAGCCGCAAAACGGGACAGGGCGAAAAACTGTTTTTT. Translated, it gives CASSRKTGQGEKLFF.

The chain joins TRBV30 to TRBJ1-1; tentative D call: TRBD1 (5 bases). CDR3 size: 18 residues. Trimming removed 5 bases at V and 0 bases at J, with 25 bases between. Germline V CDR1 and CDR2: GTSNPN, SVGIG (reference sequence). The CDR3 sequence is CAWFRPHGTEIMNTEAFF. The CDR3 region has the DNA TGTGCCTGGTTCCGTCCCCACGGGACCGAGATAATGAACACTGAAGCTTTCTTT.

The rearrangement links TRBV5-6 to TRBJ2-1, with a possible D match to TRBD1 (5 bases). V gave up 0 bases and J gave up 4 bases, with 8 bases separating them. The CDR3 is made up of 14 amino acids. The V gene's germline CDR1 is SGHDT and CDR2 YYEEEE. The CDR3 spells CASSLGNRYNEQFF. In DNA, the CDR3 is TGTGCCAGCAGCTTGGGGAACAGGTACAATGAGCAGTTCTTC.

The chain couples TRBV21-1 to TRBJ1-2. TRBV21-1 is flagged as a pseudogene. There are 12 residues in the CDR3. The CDR3 sequence is CASTKERDGYTF. CDR3 DNA: TGTGCCAGCACCAAAGAGAGGGATGGCTACACCTTC.

The count of this clone is one. The gene calls are TRBV27 and TRBJ1-2; no clear D. The CDR3 has 16 amino acids. Germline V gene sequence: CDR1 MNHEY, CDR2 SMNVEV (reference sequence). Trimming removed 6 bases at V and 4 bases at J, with 21 bases between. The CDR3 protein is CASRGIGQSPFYGYTF. The CDR3 nucleotides read TGTGCCAGCAGGGGGATTGGGCAGAGCCCATTCTATGGCTACACCTTC.

The chain has TRBV7-8 and TRBJ2-7, with D perhaps TRBD2 (5 bases). CDR3 length: 14 residues. Trimming pared 0 bases from V and 2 bases from J, leaving 8 bases between. Germline V lookup: CDR1 SGHVS, CDR2 FQNEAQ. The CDR3 is CASSLASGTYEQYF. The CDR3 DNA reads as TGTGCCAGCAGCTTAGCGTCCGGGACCTACGAGCAGTACTTC.

This clone was detected a few times. The J gene is TRBJ2-3, the V gene TRBV30, with D uncertain. CDR3 length: 13 residues. Per germline, CDR1 GTSNPN and CDR2 SVGIG (reference sequence). The V gene lost 0 bases and the J gene lost 8 bases, with 12 bases spanning the gap. Here the CDR3 reads CAWSVPLGLTQYF. The CDR3 DNA is TGTGCCTGGAGTGTACCCCTAGGGCTTACGCAGTATTTT.

The table lists this clone with a few counts. The chain carries TRBV14 and TRBJ2-5; 8 bases are a match to TRBD1. Trimming cost V 10 bases and J 0 bases; bases outside gene matches: 13. Looked up from germline, CDR1 is SGHDN and CDR2 is FVKESK. This CDR3 has 16 residues. The CDR3: CATPETQGAYQETQYF. CDR3 sequence (DNA): TGTGCCACCCCTGAGACCCAGGGGGCGTACCAAGAGACCCAGTACTTC.

In its sample, this clone ranks as medium-sized. CDR3: CASSISGGPEKLFF. CDR3 in DNA: TGTGCCAGTAGTATTTCAGGGGGCCCTGAAAAACTGTTTTTT. The chain carries TRBV19 and TRBJ1-4; 8 nucleotides agree with TRBD1. V dropped 3 bases and J dropped 7; count of bases not matched to a gene: 4. Germline V lookup: CDR1 LNHDA, CDR2 SQIVND (reference sequence). This CDR3 has 14 amino acids. The entire variable domain, with the rest obtained from reference TRBV19 and TRBJ1-4, is as follows: DGGITQSPKYLFRKEGQNVTLSCEQNLNHDAMYWYRQDPGQGLRLIYYSQIVNDFQKGDIAEGYSVSREKKESFPLTVTSAQKNPTAFYLCASSISGGPEKLFFGSGTQLSVL.

The genes are TRBV29-1 and TRBJ1-2; 7 nucleotides match TRBD1. The CDR3 runs to 14 residues. The ends lost 7 bases at V and 6 bases at J; junction bases unmatched: 14. CDR1 SQVTM and CDR2 ANQGSEA come from the germline V gene. CDR3: CSATPGQGENGYTF. The CDR3 DNA is TGCAGCGCTACCCCCGGGCAGGGGGAAAATGGCTACACCTTC.

CDR3 residues: CASSLGPYADTQYF. The CDR3 coding sequence is TGTGCCAGCAGCTTAGGACCCTACGCAGATACGCAGTATTTT. The chain has TRBV11-1 and TRBJ2-3; D not resolved. Trimming stripped 1 base from V and 4 bases from J, with 9 bases between. Germline-derived CDR1 and CDR2 are SGHAT and FQDESV (reference sequence). The CDR3 is made up of 14 amino acids.

This chain connects TRBV30 to TRBJ1-4; D perhaps matches TRBD1 (5 bases). This CDR3 region has 14 residues. V was cut by 3 bases and J by 3 bases, with 11 bases left in between. Germline lookup yields CDR1 GTSNPN and CDR2 SVGIG (reference sequence). CDR3 nucleotides: TGTGCCTGGAGGCCAGGGCTATCTAATGAAAAACTGTTTTTT. It specifies CAWRPGLSNEKLFF.

The chain is built from TRBV6-6 and TRBJ2-5; D is possibly TRBD1 or TRBD2 (6 bases each). The germline CDR1 and CDR2 sequences are MNHNY and SVGAGI (reference sequence). CDR3 size: 15 residues. With 6 bases removed from V and 14 bases from J, the gap between germline ends came to 28 bases. The DNA of the CDR3 is TGTGCCAGCAGCTTGGGGGGCCCAGAGGAATTGGCCGTCTACTTC. It yields the protein CASSLGGPEELAVYF.

This chain links TRBV10-3 with TRBJ2-1; 9 nucleotides align to TRBD1. J was trimmed by 0 bases and V by 3 bases; bases with no gene match: 3. From germline, CDR1 is ENHRY and CDR2 SYGVKD. The CDR3 loop spans 16 amino acids. This CDR3 reads CAISEADRGSYNEQFF. CDR3 nucleotides: TGTGCCATCAGTGAAGCGGACAGGGGCTCCTACAATGAGCAGTTCTTC.

This clone was observed once. The chain employs TRBV25-1 and TRBJ1-1; D is unclear. This CDR3 has 13 amino acids. V was clipped by 4 bases and J by 1 base, with 7 bases between them. Germline V lookup: CDR1 MGHDK, CDR2 SYGVNS. This CDR3 reads CASSGRQNTEAFF. CDR3 in DNA: TGTGCCAGCAGTGGGAGGCAGAACACTGAAGCTTTCTTT.